A single sample gave rise to the 14 T cell receptor beta chains below, sequenced in a study of regulatory and conventional T cells in RAG deficiency. Genomic DNA came from blood conventional CD4+ T cells gated CD25-low CD127-high. The table came from immunoSEQ multiplex PCR; TCRdb's copy has only in-frame clones and leaves some out. The sample includes approximately 30,000 clones, about 96% of them seen just once. These records were also assigned to another study, of regulatory T cells. As that study records: The PCR used 52 TRBV and 13 TRBJ primers.

The specimen was CD25- CD4+ T cells sorted from blood. All receptors come from a human donor in good health.

CDR3 region: CASSLKQANTEAFF. The CDR3 nucleotides are TGTGCCAGCAGCTTAAAACAGGCTAACACTGAAGCTTTCTTT. J is TRBJ1-1 and V is TRBV7-2, with a weak D call TRBD1 (5 bases). V lost 2 bases and J 2 bases, leaving 9 bases between the germline ends. Germline V gives CDR1 SGHTA, CDR2 FQGNSA. This CDR3 spans 14 amino acids.

V is TRBV5-4 and J is TRBJ1-1; the match to TRBD1 covers 7 bases. The length of the CDR3 is 14 residues. The V gene's germline CDR1 is SGHNT and CDR2 YYREEE (reference sequence). V trimming: 1 base; J trimming: 7 bases; junction bases outside the gene matches: 7. CDR3 sequence: CASSLRRGQDEAFF. The CDR3 region has the DNA TGTGCCAGCAGCTTGAGAAGGGGGCAGGATGAAGCTTTCTTT. The full variable domain, its missing parts supplied by reference TRBV5-4 and TRBJ1-1, is ETGVTQSPTHLIKTRGQQVTLRCSSQSGHNTVSWYQQALGQGPQFIFQYYREEENGRGNFPPRFSGLQFPNYSSELNVNALELDDSALYLCASSLRRGQDEAFFGQGTRLTVV.

This chain links TRBV7-2 with TRBJ2-1, with 9 nucleotides matching TRBD1. CDR3 length equals 15 residues. Per the germline V gene, CDR1 is SGHTA and CDR2 is FQGNSA. The J segment lost 10 bases and the V segment lost 4 bases, leaving 11 bases of the junction unmatched. Here the CDR3 reads CASSSVPGQGTEQFF. CDR3 nucleotide sequence: TGTGCCAGCAGCTCCGTCCCGGGACAGGGAACGGAGCAGTTCTTC.

The rearrangement joins TRBV9 to TRBJ2-7; 12 positions match TRBD1. The CDR3 consists of 15 residues. V was clipped by 4 bases and J by 5 bases; unmatched bases: 7. In germline, CDR1 is SGDLS, CDR2 YYNGEE. The CDR3, as DNA: TGTGCCAGCAGCTCCCGGGACAGGGGGCCGGACGAGCAGTACTTC. This encodes CASSSRDRGPDEQYF.

The chain employs TRBV12-5 and TRBJ1-3, with 7 bases identical to TRBD1. V lost 0 bases, J lost 1 base, and 15 bases stayed unmatched. This CDR3 comprises 20 residues. The germline gives CDR1 LGHNT, CDR2 FRNRAP. The CDR3 spells CASGLVPKGAREYSGNTIYF. The CDR3 DNA follows: TGTGCTAGTGGTTTGGTACCTAAGGGGGCGCGAGAGTATTCTGGAAACACCATATATTTT.

The chain recombines TRBV10-3 with TRBJ1-1; TRBD1 might be the D (6 bases). Germline CDR1 ENHRY, CDR2 SYGVKD. The CDR3 is 13 residues long. Deletions cut 11 bases from V and 0 bases from J, with 13 bases between. CDR3 sequence (DNA): TGTGCCTCCCAGGGGCGTTTGAACACTGAAGCTTTCTTT. Protein product: CASQGRLNTEAFF.

CDR3 loop: CASKRQGADGYTF. As DNA, the CDR3 is TGTGCCAGCAAACGACAGGGGGCGGATGGCTACACCTTC. The V call is TRBV2, the J call TRBJ1-2; 10 positions agree with TRBD1. Germline assignment: CDR1 SNHLY and CDR2 FYNNEI. Trimming at V came to 7 bases and at J to 6 bases, leaving 5 bases not matched to a gene. This CDR3 region has 13 residues.

The chain joins TRBV6-5 to TRBJ2-5, with 9 bases aligning to TRBD1. The last part of the DNA fits TRBJ2-7 better; the J call may be wrong. This CDR3 has 13 residues. CDR1 is MNHEY and CDR2 is SVGAGI in the germline V gene. This CDR3 reads CASSKDRGYEQYF. CDR3 sequence (DNA): TGTGCCAGCAGCAAGGACAGGGGATACGAGCAGTACTTC.

V is TRBV28 and J is TRBJ1-3; the D is unclear. There are 14 residues in the CDR3. The V gene's germline CDR1 is MDHEN and CDR2 SYDVKM. V lost 7 bases to trimming and J lost 3 bases, with 13 bases between them. The CDR3 region is CASTRAGGGNTIYF. CDR3 coding DNA: TGTGCCAGCACGCGGGCCGGAGGTGGAAACACCATATATTTT.

This rearrangement joins TRBV6-1 to TRBJ2-1; maybe TRBD2 (6 bases). Per germline, CDR1 MNHNS and CDR2 SASEGT. With 1 base removed from V and 7 bases from J, the gap between germline ends came to 17 bases. CDR3 length: 16 residues. CDR3 nucleotides: TGTGCCAGCAGTGAAGGCTCTGGGGCGGGATTGAATGAGCAGTTCTTC. This gives the protein CASSEGSGAGLNEQFF.

The chain is built from TRBV25-1 and TRBJ2-7; no reliable D call. The CDR3 contains 13 residues. The germline CDR1 and CDR2 sequences are MGHDK and SYGVNS. Trimming pared 2 bases from V and 2 bases from J, leaving 7 bases between. CDR3 DNA sequence: TGTGCCAGCAGTGAAGGAGCCACCTACGAGCAGTACTTC. Translated, it gives CASSEGATYEQYF.

The CDR3 bases are TGTGCCAGCAGGGAGGACTGGAACACTGAAGCTTTCTTT. This encodes CASREDWNTEAFF. The V gene is TRBV2, the J gene TRBJ1-1, with D uncertain. The ends were cut back, 6 bases at V and 1 base at J, with 9 bases in the middle. There are 13 residues in the CDR3. The germline gives CDR1 SNHLY, CDR2 FYNNEI.

The V gene is TRBV18, the J gene TRBJ1-5, with TRBD1 matching 10 bases. This CDR3 comprises 17 residues. Germline-derived CDR1 and CDR2 are KGHSH and LQKENI. After removal of 0 bases from V and 0 bases from J, the junction contained 2 bases not matched to a gene. CDR3 DNA sequence: TGTGCCAGCTCACCACCGGGGACAGGGGTTAGCAATCAGCCCCAGCATTTT. Encoded protein: CASSPPGTGVSNQPQHF. Full variable domain (missing parts from reference TRBV18 and TRBJ1-5): NAGVMQNPRHLVRRRGQEARLRCSPMKGHSHVYWYRQLPEEGLKFMVYLQKENIIDESGMPKERFSAEFPKEGPSILRIQQVVRGDSAAYFCASSPPGTGVSNQPQHFGDGTRLSIL.

This clone was seen just once. Here the CDR3 DNA reads TGTGCCTGGAGTCCACCGTTGGCAGTAAGCAATCAGCCCCAGCATTTT. This translates into CAWSPPLAVSNQPQHF. The chain carries TRBV30 and TRBJ1-5; D remains ambiguous. The CDR3 runs 16 residues. Germline-derived CDR1 and CDR2 are GTSNPN and SVGIG (reference sequence). The V end lost 2 bases, the J end lost 1 base, and 15 bases lay between the germline ends.